The rows below give T cell receptor beta chains drawn from one sample of a study of molecular identifiers for immune sequencing clone quantification. TCRdb processed the PCR reads anew with MiXCR; each CDR3 protein has one entry. The data hold around 65,000 distinct CDR3 sequences, with less than 20% observed a single time. Sequencing input: naive CD8+ T cells from blood, with Jurkat cell RNA spiked in. Receptors were obtained from a human donor in good health. Some libraries in this study had Jurkat cell RNA spiked in. Both conserved end residues are part of each CDR3. The D gene is left open where the match is weak. Rows may omit the clone size; those that give it use once, few, many or a size class.

>TRBD2|TRBJ2-1|TRBV6-2/TRBV6-3|-
TGTGATAACTCTCGCGGGCTAGCGGGAACGTTCGATGAGCAGTTCTTC
CDNSRGLAGTFDEQFF
>-|TRBJ2-1|TRBV6-1|few
TGTGCCAGCAGTGGGCACTTTATCAGGGACTTCCCCTACAATGAGCAGTTCTTC
CASSGHFIRDFPYNEQFF
>TRBD1|TRBJ1-1|TRBV6-5|few
TGTGCCAGCAGTCTACAGGGGGCGAGCACTGAAGCTTTCTTT
CASSLQGASTEAFF
>-|TRBJ2-7|TRBV18|-
TGTGCCAGCTCACCCACAACAGGGATGTGGGAGCAGTACTTC
CASSPTTGMWEQYF
>-|TRBJ2-7|TRBV27|-
TGTGCCAGCAGGGGTACTAGTACCTACGAGCAGTACTTC
CASRGTSTYEQYF
>-|TRBJ2-3|TRBV9|-
TGTGCCAGCAGCGACCCCATAGCGGAGGCTATCACAGATACGCAGTGTTTT
CASSDPIAEAITDTQCF
>-|TRBJ2-1|TRBV28|-
TGTGCCAGTAAATCGACAGACACAATGAAGCAGTTCTTC
CASKSTDTMKQFF
>TRBD2|TRBJ2-1|TRBV4-1|-
TGCGCCAGCAGCCGAGGTCGGCTAGCGGGGTACAATGAGCAGTTCTTC
CASSRGRLAGYNEQFF
>-|TRBJ2-1|TRBV29-1|few
TGCAGCGTTGAAAGCGGGCGAAACTACAATGAGCAGTTCTTC
CSVESGRNYNEQFF
>-|TRBJ1-1|TRBV29-1|many
TGCAGCGTTGAAGGTGGGCCCGGGCAGCTGAACACTGAAGCTTTCTTT
CSVEGGPGQLNTEAFF
>-|TRBJ1-5|TRBV19|many
TGTGCCAGTAGCTACTCTTCGGGGTTAATCAGTCAGCCCCAGCATTTT
CASSYSSGLISQPQHF
>-|TRBJ2-2|TRBV29-1|many
TGCAGCGTGCCGGATGGCACCGGGGAGCTGTTTTTT
CSVPDGTGELFF
>-|TRBJ1-6|TRBV7-9|many
TGTGCCACCAGAGGGGTTAATTCACCCCTCCACTTT
CATRGVNSPLHF
>-|TRBJ2-5|TRBV13|few
TGTGCCAGCAGCTCCCCACGCGGTTCGGAGACCCAGTACTTC
CASSSPRGSETQYF
>-|TRBJ2-1|TRBV11-2|-
TGTGCCAGCAGCCCACGCGGGCAATTGGACAATGAGCAGTTCTTC
CASSPRGQLDNEQFF
>-|TRBJ1-2|TRBV20-1|many
TGCAGTGTCTACGGCTACACCTTC
CSVYGYTF
>-|TRBJ2-3|TRBV7-9|-
TGTGCCAGCAGCTTAGGTGCAGGGAACACAGATACGCAGTATTTT
CASSLGAGNTDTQYF
>TRBD2|TRBJ2-7|TRBV4-3|many
TGCGCCAGCAGCCAAGATAGAAGCGGGGCCCCCTACGAGCAGTACTTC
CASSQDRSGAPYEQYF
>TRBD2|TRBJ2-7|TRBV30|many
TGTGCCTGGAGTTTAGTGGGAGGGTACGAGCAGTACTTC
CAWSLVGGYEQYF
>-|TRBJ2-3|TRBV24-1|many
TGTGCCACCAGTTCCCCGGGGGAGAACACAGATACGCAGTATTTT
CATSSPGENTDTQYF
>-|TRBJ1-1|TRBV19|few
TGTGCCAGTAGTATACCAGGGGTGGAAGCTTTCTTT
CASSIPGVEAFF
>TRBD2|TRBJ2-1|TRBV11-2|many
TGTGCCAGCAGCTATGAGGGAGGGCCGGATGAGCAGTTCTTC
CASSYEGGPDEQFF
>-|TRBJ1-2|TRBV3-1|many
TGTGCCAGCAGCCAAGAAGGAAATGGCTACACCTTC
CASSQEGNGYTF
>TRBD2|TRBJ2-1|TRBV27|-
TGTGCCAGCACCCTTTTGGTCCCGGGAGGGCCCGGCAATGAGCAGTTCTTC
CASTLLVPGGPGNEQFF
>-|TRBJ2-7|TRBV5-4|-
TGTGCCAGCAGCTGGGGGGACCGGGGGGAGCAGTACTTC
CASSWGDRGEQYF
>TRBD1|TRBJ1-5|TRBV19|few
TGTGCCAGTACTGCAGGGGGCTTTGGACAGCCCCAGCATTTT
CASTAGGFGQPQHF
>-|TRBJ1-2|TRBV25-1|once
TGTGCCAGCAGAACGGGAGACTATGGCCACACCTTC
CASRTGDYGHTF
>-|TRBJ2-1|TRBV25-1|many
TGTGCCAGCCGTTCCGGGACGGCTAACAATGAGCAGTTCTTC
CASRSGTANNEQFF
>TRBD2|TRBJ2-3|TRBV12-3/TRBV12-4|many
TGTGCCAGCAGTCCGTTAGCGGGAGGGACAGATACGCAGTATTTT
CASSPLAGGTDTQYF
>-|TRBJ1-4|TRBV6-5|many
TGTGCCAGCAGTTACTCCCCCCGCGGATATAATGAAAAACTGTTTTTT
CASSYSPRGYNEKLFF
>TRBD2|TRBJ2-7|TRBV20-1|-
TGCAGTGCTAGGAGACTAGCGGGAGAATACGAGCAGTACTTC
CSARRLAGEYEQYF
>-|TRBJ2-1|TRBV20-1|few
TGTAGTGCTAGAAGACCCGACTCCTACGATGAGCAGTTCTTC
CSARRPDSYDEQFF
>-|TRBJ1-1|TRBV6-2/TRBV6-3|many
TGTGCCAGCAGTATTCAGGCAGAGCACACTGAAGCTTTCTTT
CASSIQAEHTEAFF
>TRBD1|TRBJ2-1|TRBV4-1|many
TGCGCCAGCAGCCAACGGACAGGGGACCCTTACAATGAGCAGTTCTTC
CASSQRTGDPYNEQFF
>-|TRBJ1-1|TRBV4-2|many
TGTGCCAGCAGCCACTCAGGGGAGTTCTACTCTGAAGCTTTCTTT
CASSHSGEFYSEAFF
>-|TRBJ2-3|TRBV6-6|many
TGTGCCAGCAGTTACTTGATGGGCTCCACAGATACGCAGTATTTT
CASSYLMGSTDTQYF
>-|TRBJ2-5|TRBV3-1|many
TGTGCCAGCAGCCAAGTTGTGTTGCGGAGGAACCAAGAGACCCAGTACTTC
CASSQVVLRRNQETQYF